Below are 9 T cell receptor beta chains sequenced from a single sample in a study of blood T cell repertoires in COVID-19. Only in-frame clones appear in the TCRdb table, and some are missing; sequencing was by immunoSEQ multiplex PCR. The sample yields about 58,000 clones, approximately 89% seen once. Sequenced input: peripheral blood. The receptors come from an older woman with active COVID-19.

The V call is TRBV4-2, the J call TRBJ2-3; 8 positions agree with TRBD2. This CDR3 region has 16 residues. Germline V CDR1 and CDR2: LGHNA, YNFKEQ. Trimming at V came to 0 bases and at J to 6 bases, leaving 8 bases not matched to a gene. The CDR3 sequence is CASSQDVAGGGDTQYF. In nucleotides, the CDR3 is TGTGCCAGCAGCCAAGATGTCGCGGGGGGCGGGGATACGCAGTATTTT.

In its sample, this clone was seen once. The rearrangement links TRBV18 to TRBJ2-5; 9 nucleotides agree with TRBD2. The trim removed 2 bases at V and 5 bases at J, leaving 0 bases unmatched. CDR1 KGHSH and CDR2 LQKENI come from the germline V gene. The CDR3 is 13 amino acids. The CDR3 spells CASSPSGGETQYF. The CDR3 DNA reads TGTGCCAGCTCACCAAGCGGGGGGGAGACCCAGTACTTC.

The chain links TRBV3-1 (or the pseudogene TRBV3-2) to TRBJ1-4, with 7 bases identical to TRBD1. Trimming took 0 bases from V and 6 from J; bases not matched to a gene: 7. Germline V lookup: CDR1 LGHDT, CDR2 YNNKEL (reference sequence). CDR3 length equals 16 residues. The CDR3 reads CASSQELTDRDEKLFF. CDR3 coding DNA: TGTGCCAGCAGCCAAGAGCTCACTGACAGGGATGAAAAACTGTTTTTT.

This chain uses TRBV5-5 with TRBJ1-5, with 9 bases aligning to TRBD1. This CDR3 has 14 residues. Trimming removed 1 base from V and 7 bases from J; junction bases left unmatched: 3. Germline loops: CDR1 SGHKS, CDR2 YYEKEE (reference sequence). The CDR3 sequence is CASSLTGGEQPQHF. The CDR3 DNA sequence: TGTGCCAGCAGCTTGACAGGGGGCGAACAGCCCCAGCATTTT.

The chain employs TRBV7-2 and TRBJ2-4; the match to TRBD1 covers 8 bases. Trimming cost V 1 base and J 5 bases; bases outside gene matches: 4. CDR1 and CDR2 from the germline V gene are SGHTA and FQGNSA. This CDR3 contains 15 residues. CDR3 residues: CASSLGTGTQNIQYF. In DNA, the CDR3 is TGTGCCAGCAGCTTAGGGACAGGGACGCAAAACATTCAGTACTTC.

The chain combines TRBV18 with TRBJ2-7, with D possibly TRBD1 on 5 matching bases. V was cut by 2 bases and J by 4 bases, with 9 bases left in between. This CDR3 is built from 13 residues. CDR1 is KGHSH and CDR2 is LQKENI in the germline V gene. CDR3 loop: CASSPNRRYEQYF. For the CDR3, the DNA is TGTGCCAGCTCACCAAACAGGCGGTACGAGCAGTACTTC.

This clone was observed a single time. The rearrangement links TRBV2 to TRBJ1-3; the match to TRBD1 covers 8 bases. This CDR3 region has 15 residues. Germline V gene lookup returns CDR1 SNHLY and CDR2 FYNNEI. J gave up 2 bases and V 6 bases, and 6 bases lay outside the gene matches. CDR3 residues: CASSMGQAPGNTIYF. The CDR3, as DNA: TGTGCCAGCAGCATGGGACAGGCCCCTGGAAACACCATATATTTT.

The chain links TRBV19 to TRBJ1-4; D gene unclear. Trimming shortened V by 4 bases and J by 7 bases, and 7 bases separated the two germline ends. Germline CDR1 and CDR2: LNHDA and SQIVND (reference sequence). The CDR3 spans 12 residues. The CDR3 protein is CASSNGLEKLFF. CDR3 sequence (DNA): TGTGCCAGTAGTAATGGACTTGAAAAACTGTTTTTT.

As DNA, the CDR3 is TGTGCCAGCAGCTTCACAGGGCCCAGGGTCACCCAGTACTTC. Its protein product is CASSFTGPRVTQYF. The rearrangement links TRBV7-2 to TRBJ2-5; perhaps TRBD1 as D (6 bases). CDR1 and CDR2 (germline): SGHTA, FQGNSA. The CDR3 is made up of 14 amino acids. V was cut by 3 bases and J by 8 bases, with 16 bases left in between.